The clone carrying this TCR beta chain was observed a few times. An end of the junction does not agree with germline; a read error may underlie this. In germline, CDR1 is MNHEY, CDR2 SMNVEV (reference sequence). The CDR3 sequence is 16 residues long. This entry is derived from a study of T cells in Graves' hyperthyroidism and ophthalmopathy. On the study more broadly: Peripheral blood was drawn at first diagnosis, prior to all treatment.

Authors of the study amplified TCR beta CDR3 regions from RNA transcripts. The HTBI set primed first-round TCR CDR3 RT-PCR. TCRdb independently ran MiXCR on the multiplex PCR reads; one entry per CDR3 protein. The sample holds 360,000 or so distinct CDR3 sequences, 13% to 15% seen once. Those patients with uncontrolled infection, other autoimmune disease, pregnancy or lactation were excluded. Diagnoses were established using clinical symptoms, serum thyroxine and TRAb, thyroid ultrasound and orbital computed tomography. The chain is built from TRBV27 and TRBJ2-5, with 13 nucleotides matching TRBD2. The sequence came from a woman in her sixties or seventies with Graves' ophthalmopathy. Source material: blood. CDR3 in DNA: TGTGGCAGCAGTTCAGGACTAGCGGGAGCTCCGAGGACCCAGTACTTC. Protein: CGSSSGLAGAPRTQYF.